These 11 T cell receptor beta chains originate from one sample sequenced in a study of T-cell memory formation after mild COVID-19. MiXCR, run by TCRdb on the 5' RACE reads, gives a single entry per CDR3 protein. The data show 340,000 or so distinct CDR3 sequences, 10% to 15% seen once. Material for sequencing was PBMCs or a T cell subset sorted from them (not recorded which). Receptors originate from a young man who had mild COVID-19 (a few samples of this study predate the infection). Cell type and time point are not known.

This clonotype was recorded at least ten times. This chain joins TRBV7-8 and TRBJ1-5, with D possibly being TRBD1 (6 bases). Germline V lookup: CDR1 SGHVS, CDR2 FQNEAQ. Deletions cut 1 base from V and 4 bases from J, with 14 bases between. The CDR3 loop spans 16 amino acids. CDR3 coding DNA: TGTGCCAGCAGCTTAGTGGGGGCGGACGGAAATCAGCCCCAGCATTTT. Its translation is CASSLVGADGNQPQHF.

The chain has TRBV7-2 and TRBJ2-1, with D perhaps being TRBD1 or TRBD2 (7 bases each). The V gene's germline CDR1 is SGHTA and CDR2 FQGNSA. The CDR3 is 15 residues long. Trimming took 4 bases from V and 10 from J, leaving 20 bases between them. The chain's CDR3 is CASSSGTEGGWEQFF. The CDR3 bases are TGTGCCAGCAGCTCCGGGACAGAGGGGGGGTGGGAGCAGTTCTTC.

A few counts support this clonotype. The genes are TRBV7-6 and TRBJ2-1; D is possibly TRBD2 (6 bases). CDR1 and CDR2 from the germline V gene are SGHVS and FNYEAQ. CDR3 size: 15 residues. Trimming took off 5 bases at V and 8 bases at J, with 19 bases between the two ends. The CDR3 nucleotides read TGTGCCAGCAGCCCGGAGAGAGCGCGGGGCGATGAGCAGTTCTTC. Its translation is CASSPERARGDEQFF.

The J gene is TRBJ2-3, the V gene TRBV7-3; 9 bases line up with TRBD2. The trim removed 4 bases at V and 4 bases at J, leaving 6 bases unmatched. CDR1 SGHTA and CDR2 FQGTGA come from the germline V gene. The CDR3 is 15 residues long. The CDR3 bases are TGTGCCAGCAGCTCGCGGGGGGGCGGTCCAGATACGCAGTATTTT. Protein: CASSSRGGGPDTQYF.

The chain combines TRBV10-1 with TRBJ1-6, with a possible D match to TRBD1 (5 bases). The germline gives CDR1 WNHNN, CDR2 SYGVQD (reference sequence). CDR3 length equals 18 residues. Trimming cost V 5 bases and J 4 bases, with 21 bases left between them. In DNA form, the CDR3 reads TGCGCCAGCAGTTCGGTTCGCGTAGGGGATTCGTATAATTCACCCCTCCACTTT. It specifies CASSSVRVGDSYNSPLHF.

The chain recombines TRBV6-6 with TRBJ1-3, with TRBD1 as a possible D gene (6 bases). The V gene's germline CDR1 is MNHNY and CDR2 SVGAGI (reference sequence). With 0 bases removed from V and 4 bases from J, the gap between germline ends came to 16 bases. The CDR3 is 17 residues long. CDR3: CASSYSTPGAQGNTIYF. The CDR3 coding sequence is TGTGCCAGCAGTTACTCCACTCCGGGGGCGCAGGGAAACACCATATATTTT.

This chain joins TRBV4-2 and TRBJ2-5, with 12 positions matching TRBD1. This CDR3 has 16 residues. Germline loops: CDR1 LGHNA, CDR2 YNFKEQ. Germline trimming cut 0 bases from V and 4 bases from J; bases unmatched to any gene: 3. The CDR3 here is CASSQDGTGGAETQYF. Here the CDR3 DNA reads TGTGCCAGCAGCCAAGATGGGACAGGGGGCGCAGAGACCCAGTACTTC.

This clonotype has a count of ten or more. The rearrangement joins TRBV4-3 to TRBJ1-2; no clear D. The length of the CDR3 is 16 residues. The ends were cut back, 4 bases at V and 4 bases at J, with 19 bases in the middle. Germline CDR1 and CDR2: LGHNA and YSLEER. The CDR3 DNA sequence: TGCGCCAGCAGCCCCGTCCACTTTGACCTTTCCTATGGCTACACCTTC. As protein: CASSPVHFDLSYGYTF.

The chain combines TRBV28 with TRBJ2-7; no firm D call. The V and J ends lost 10 bases and 7 bases respectively, with 20 bases between them. Germline V gene data show CDR1 as MDHEN and CDR2 as SYDVKM. The CDR3 runs 13 residues. The chain's CDR3 is CATLDPSAGEQYF. CDR3 bases: TGTGCCACCCTGGATCCCTCTGCTGGGGAGCAGTACTTC.

This clonotype was counted a few times. For the CDR3, the DNA is TGTGCCAGCAGCAGCGAACCTATGAACACTGAAGCTTTCTTT. The encoded protein is CASSSEPMNTEAFF. The V and J genes are TRBV7-6 and TRBJ1-1; no reliable D call. Germline V gene lookup returns CDR1 SGHVS and CDR2 FNYEAQ. The CDR3 runs to 14 residues. V was cut by 5 bases and J by 0 bases, with 10 bases left in between.

This clonotype was counted a few times. V usage is TRBV20-1 and J usage is TRBJ1-4; D is unresolved. Germline CDR1 DFQATT, CDR2 SNEGSKA (reference sequence). The CDR3 extends over 13 amino acids. V was trimmed by 4 bases and J by 7 bases, leaving 13 bases between them. CDR3 in amino acids: CSAILHTGEKLFF. CDR3 DNA: TGCAGTGCTATATTACACACTGGTGAAAAACTGTTTTTT.